The 15 T cell receptor beta chains reported below all come from one sample, sequenced in a study of CD8 T cells in ankylosing spondylitis. TCRdb reprocessed the 5' RACE reads with MiXCR, giving one entry per CDR3 protein. This sample has tens of thousands of distinct CDR3 sequences; 16% occur once, and the top ten carry about 45%. Material: blood. Receptors were obtained from a male donor with ankylosing spondylitis or in good health (not recorded which).

This clonotype was picked up a small number of times. This sequence joins TRBV5-1 and TRBJ1-1; D is unclear. The CDR3 is 13 amino acids. Trimming took off 4 bases at V and 0 bases at J, with 7 bases between the two ends. Germline V gene sequence: CDR1 SGHRS, CDR2 YFSETQ. The CDR3 DNA is TGCGCCAGCAGCCCAGTAATGAACACTGAAGCTTTCTTT. Amino acids: CASSPVMNTEAFF.

The V gene is TRBV27, the J gene TRBJ2-1, with unresolved D. The germline V gene has CDR1 MNHEY and CDR2 SMNVEV (reference sequence). Trimming took 8 bases from V and 2 from J, leaving 7 bases between them. This CDR3 contains 12 residues. CDR3: CASRSTYNEQFF. The DNA for the CDR3 is TGTGCCAGCCGTTCAACCTACAATGAGCAGTTCTTC.

This clonotype was detected only a few times. V gene TRBV4-2 combines with J gene TRBJ2-3; 10 nucleotides match TRBD2. The germline gives CDR1 LGHNA, CDR2 YNFKEQ. The CDR3 length is 18 residues. The V segment lost 3 bases and the J segment 1 base; nucleotides outside the gene matches: 10. This chain's CDR3 is CASSQDQAGTSGTDTQYF. CDR3 DNA: TGTGCCAGCAGCCAGGACCAGGCCGGGACTAGCGGCACAGATACGCAGTATTTT.

The V call is TRBV4-1, the J call TRBJ1-1; D might be TRBD1 (5 bases). Germline V CDR1 and CDR2: MGHRA, YSYEKL. The V and J ends lost 4 bases and 1 base respectively, with 7 bases between them. CDR3 size: 13 residues. The CDR3: CASSRQGNTEAFF. The CDR3 nucleotides read TGCGCCAGCAGCCGGCAGGGGAACACTGAAGCTTTCTTT.

This clonotype has a count of ten or more. The chain uses TRBV5-5 and TRBJ2-1; 16 bases match TRBD2. Trimming removed 0 bases from V and 4 bases from J; junction bases left unmatched: 10. CDR1 SGHKS and CDR2 YYEKEE come from the germline V gene (reference sequence). The CDR3 spans 20 residues. CDR3 loop: CASSLAGTSGRGREYNEQFF. The CDR3 nucleotides are TGTGCCAGCAGCTTGGCCGGGACTAGCGGGAGGGGAAGGGAATACAATGAGCAGTTCTTC.

This clonotype showed up just a few times. The J gene is TRBJ2-1, the V gene TRBV11-2; D unresolved. Germline CDR1 SGHAT, CDR2 FQNNGV. The CDR3 extends over 12 amino acids. The V end was cut by 1 base, the J end by 13 bases, with 11 bases between. CDR3 amino acids: CASSLVATLQFF. In DNA form, the CDR3 reads TGTGCCAGCAGCTTAGTCGCCACTCTCCAGTTCTTC.

This chain connects TRBV20-1 to TRBJ2-7; 9 nucleotides align to TRBD2. Germline CDR1 and CDR2: DFQATT and SNEGSKA (reference sequence). V was clipped by 3 bases and J by 5 bases; unmatched bases: 11. The CDR3 runs 15 residues. The CDR3 DNA reads as TGCAGTGCTAGGACCCCCGCGGGGGGGAGGCACGAGCAGTACGTC. Residues: CSARTPAGGRHEQYV.

This clonotype was detected a few times. The CDR3 loop reads CASSPTGFTEAFF. CDR3 DNA sequence: TGCGCCAGCAGCCCCACAGGGTTCACTGAAGCTTTCTTT. The genes are TRBV5-1 and TRBJ1-1; D is possibly TRBD1 (6 bases). The CDR3 totals 13 residues. Germline CDR1 is SGHRS and CDR2 is YFSETQ. With 4 bases removed from V and 4 bases from J, the gap between germline ends came to 11 bases. The variable domain in full, completed from reference TRBV5-1 and TRBJ1-1, reads KAGVTQTPRYLIKTRGQQVTLSCSPISGHRSVSWYQQTPGQGLQFLFEYFSETQRNKGNFPGRFSGRQFSNSRSEMNVSTLELGDSALYLCASSPTGFTEAFFGQGTRLTVV.

This clonotype was recorded at least ten times. The rearrangement joins TRBV7-3 to TRBJ2-1; 9 positions match TRBD2. Per the germline V gene, CDR1 is SGHTA and CDR2 is FQGTGA. This CDR3 comprises 16 residues. V lost 1 base, J lost 2 bases, and 3 bases stayed unmatched. The CDR3, as DNA: TGTGCCAGCAGCTTAATGGCGGGGGGGCCCTACAATGAGCAGTTCTTC. Amino acid sequence: CASSLMAGGPYNEQFF.

CDR3 bases: TGCAGTCACACGGGGGCTACGGACACAGATACGCAGTATTTT. Translated, it gives CSHTGATDTDTQYF. This rearrangement joins TRBV29-1 to TRBJ2-3; D is possibly TRBD1 or TRBD2 (6 bases each). Germline CDR1 SQVTM, CDR2 ANQGSEA. The CDR3 has 14 residues.

This clonotype has just a few counts. This chain joins TRBV7-3 and TRBJ2-1, with a weak D call TRBD2 (6 bases). The CDR3 length is 13 residues. V lost 8 bases and J lost 10, with 18 bases in between. The germline V gene encodes CDR1 SGHTA and CDR2 FQGTGA. In DNA, the CDR3 is TGTGCCAGCGGTACTAGCCCCGCGGGGGAGCAGTTCTTC. Protein product: CASGTSPAGEQFF.

The sample holds many counts of this clonotype. The chain has TRBV28 and TRBJ2-1; D not resolved. The length of the CDR3 is 16 residues. Germline-derived CDR1 and CDR2 are MDHEN and SYDVKM. Trimming cost V 3 bases and J 4 bases, with 16 bases left between them. The CDR3: CASSFSAGFKYNEQFF. The CDR3 DNA reads as TGTGCCAGCAGTTTCTCTGCCGGCTTTAAGTACAATGAGCAGTTCTTC.

This chain connects TRBV4-2 to TRBJ2-3; no reliable D call. The germline V gene encodes CDR1 LGHNA and CDR2 YNFKEQ. V lost 3 bases and J 5 bases, leaving 6 bases between the germline ends. The CDR3 is 12 amino acids. CDR3 coding DNA: TGTGCCAGCAGCCAGATCCAAGATACGCAGTATTTT. The encoded protein is CASSQIQDTQYF.

The rearrangement links TRBV5-1 to TRBJ2-2; 8 bases fit TRBD1. V trimming: 0 bases; J trimming: 4 bases; junction bases outside the gene matches: 2. The CDR3 contains 15 residues. The germline V gene has CDR1 SGHRS and CDR2 YFSETQ. Here the CDR3 DNA reads TGCGCCAGCAGCTTGGAGACAGGGGTCACCGGGGAGCTGTTTTTT. It yields the protein CASSLETGVTGELFF. Based on the CDR3 plus reference TRBV5-1 and TRBJ2-2, the full variable domain is KAGVTQTPRYLIKTRGQQVTLSCSPISGHRSVSWYQQTPGQGLQFLFEYFSETQRNKGNFPGRFSGRQFSNSRSEMNVSTLELGDSALYLCASSLETGVTGELFFGEGSRLTVL.

This clonotype was observed a handful of times. This rearrangement joins TRBV6-2 or TRBV6-3 to TRBJ2-2; D is perhaps TRBD1 (6 bases). Between the trimmed V and J ends, which lost 5 bases and 6 bases, there was a span of 13 bases. CDR1 is MNHEY and CDR2 is SVGEGT in the germline V gene. This CDR3 has 14 residues. In nucleotides, the CDR3 is TGTGCCAGCAGTACGGAAACAGGGCCCGGGGAGCTGTTTTTT. Translating it yields CASSTETGPGELFF.